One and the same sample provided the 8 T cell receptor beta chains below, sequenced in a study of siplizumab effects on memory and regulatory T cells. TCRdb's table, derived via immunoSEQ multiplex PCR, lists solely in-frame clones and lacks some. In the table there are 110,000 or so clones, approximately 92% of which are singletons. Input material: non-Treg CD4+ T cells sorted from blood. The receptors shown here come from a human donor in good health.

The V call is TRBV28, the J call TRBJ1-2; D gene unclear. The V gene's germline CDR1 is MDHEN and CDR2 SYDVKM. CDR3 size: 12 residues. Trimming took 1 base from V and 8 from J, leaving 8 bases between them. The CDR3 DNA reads TGTGCCAGCAGTTTATTGGAAGGGGGCTACACCTTC. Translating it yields CASSLLEGGYTF.

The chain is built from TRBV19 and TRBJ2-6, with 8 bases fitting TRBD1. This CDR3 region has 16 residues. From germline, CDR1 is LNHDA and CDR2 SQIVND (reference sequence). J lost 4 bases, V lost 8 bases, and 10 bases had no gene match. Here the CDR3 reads CASQDRGGKGANVLTF. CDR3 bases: TGTGCCAGTCAAGACAGGGGAGGAAAAGGGGCCAACGTCCTGACTTTC.

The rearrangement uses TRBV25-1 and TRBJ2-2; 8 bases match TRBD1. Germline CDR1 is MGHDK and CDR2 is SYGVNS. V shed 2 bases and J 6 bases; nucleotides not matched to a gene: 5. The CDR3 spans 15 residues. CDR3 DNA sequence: TGTGCCAGCAGTGAACAGGGGGCCGCGGCCGGGGAGCTGTTTTTT. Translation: CASSEQGAAAGELFF.

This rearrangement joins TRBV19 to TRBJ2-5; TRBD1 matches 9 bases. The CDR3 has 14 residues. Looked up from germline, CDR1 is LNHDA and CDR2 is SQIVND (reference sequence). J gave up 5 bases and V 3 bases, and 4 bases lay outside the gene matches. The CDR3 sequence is CASSMGTGSETQYF. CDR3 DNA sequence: TGTGCCAGTAGTATGGGGACAGGGTCCGAGACCCAGTACTTC. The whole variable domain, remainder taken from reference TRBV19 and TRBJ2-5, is DGGITQSPKYLFRKEGQNVTLSCEQNLNHDAMYWYRQDPGQGLRLIYYSQIVNDFQKGDIAEGYSVSREKKESFPLTVTSAQKNPTAFYLCASSMGTGSETQYFGPGTRLLVL.

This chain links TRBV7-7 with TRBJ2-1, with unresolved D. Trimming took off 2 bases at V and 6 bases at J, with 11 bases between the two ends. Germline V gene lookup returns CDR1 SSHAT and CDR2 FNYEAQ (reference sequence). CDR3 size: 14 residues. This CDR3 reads CASSLSGQTNEQFF. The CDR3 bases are TGTGCCAGCAGCTTATCGGGCCAGACCAATGAGCAGTTCTTC.

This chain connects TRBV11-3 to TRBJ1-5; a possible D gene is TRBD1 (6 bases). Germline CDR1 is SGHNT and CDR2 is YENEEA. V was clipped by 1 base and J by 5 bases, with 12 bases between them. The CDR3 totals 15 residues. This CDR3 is CASSLGKQGDQPQHF. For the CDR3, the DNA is TGTGCCAGCAGCTTAGGGAAACAGGGCGATCAGCCCCAGCATTTT. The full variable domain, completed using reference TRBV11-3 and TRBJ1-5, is EAGVVQSPRYKIIEKKQPVAFWCNPISGHNTLYWYLQNLGQGPELLIRYENEEAVDDSQLPKDRFSAERLKGVDSTLKIQPAELGDSAVYLCASSLGKQGDQPQHFGDGTRLSIL.

CDR3 protein: CAISPGTGDPNEQYF. As DNA, the CDR3 is TGTGCCATCAGCCCAGGGACAGGGGACCCCAACGAGCAGTACTTC. The chain carries TRBV10-3 and TRBJ2-7, with 10 bases lining up with TRBD1. The J segment lost 5 bases and the V segment lost 6 bases, leaving 10 bases of the junction unmatched. CDR3 length: 15 residues. Germline CDR1 reads ENHRY; CDR2 reads SYGVKD.

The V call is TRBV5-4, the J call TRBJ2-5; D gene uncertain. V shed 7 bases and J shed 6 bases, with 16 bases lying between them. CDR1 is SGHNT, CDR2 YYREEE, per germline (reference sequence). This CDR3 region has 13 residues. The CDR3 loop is CASSSIEEKTQYF. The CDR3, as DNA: TGTGCCAGCTCCTCAATCGAGGAAAAGACCCAGTACTTC.